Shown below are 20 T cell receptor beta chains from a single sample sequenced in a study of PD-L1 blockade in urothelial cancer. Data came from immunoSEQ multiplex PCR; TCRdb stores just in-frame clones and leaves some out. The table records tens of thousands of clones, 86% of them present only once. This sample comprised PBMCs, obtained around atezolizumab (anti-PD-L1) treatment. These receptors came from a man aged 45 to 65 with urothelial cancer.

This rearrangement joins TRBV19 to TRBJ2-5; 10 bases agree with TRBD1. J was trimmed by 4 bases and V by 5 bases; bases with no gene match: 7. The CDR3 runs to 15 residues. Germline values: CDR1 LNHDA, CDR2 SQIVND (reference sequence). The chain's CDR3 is CASSPRDRGVETQYF. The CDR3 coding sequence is TGTGCCAGTAGTCCTAGGGACAGGGGCGTAGAGACCCAGTACTTC.

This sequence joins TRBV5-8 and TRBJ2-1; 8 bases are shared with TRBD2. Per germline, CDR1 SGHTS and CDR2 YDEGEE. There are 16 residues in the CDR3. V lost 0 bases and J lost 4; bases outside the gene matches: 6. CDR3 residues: CASSLAWVAGYNEQFF. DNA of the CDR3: TGTGCCAGCAGCTTGGCCTGGGTAGCGGGATACAATGAGCAGTTCTTC.

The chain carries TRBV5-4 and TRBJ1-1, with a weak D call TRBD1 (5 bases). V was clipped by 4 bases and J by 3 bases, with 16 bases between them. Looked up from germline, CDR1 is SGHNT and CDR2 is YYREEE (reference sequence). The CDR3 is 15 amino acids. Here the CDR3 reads CASSTSYWGDTEAFF. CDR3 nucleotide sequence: TGTGCCAGCAGCACCTCCTACTGGGGGGACACTGAAGCTTTCTTT.

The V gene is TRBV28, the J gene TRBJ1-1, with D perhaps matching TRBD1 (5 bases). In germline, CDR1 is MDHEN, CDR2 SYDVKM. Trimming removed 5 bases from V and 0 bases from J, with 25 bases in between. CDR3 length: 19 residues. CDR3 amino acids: CASSPTFRGGRALNTEAFF. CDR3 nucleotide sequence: TGTGCCAGCAGTCCCACCTTTCGGGGGGGTCGCGCCTTGAACACTGAAGCTTTCTTT.

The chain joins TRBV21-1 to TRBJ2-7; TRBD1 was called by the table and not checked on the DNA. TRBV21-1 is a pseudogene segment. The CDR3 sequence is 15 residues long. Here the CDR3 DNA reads TGTGCCAGCAGCAAAGCAACAGGGGGTTCCTACGAGCAGTACTTC. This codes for CASSKATGGSYEQYF.

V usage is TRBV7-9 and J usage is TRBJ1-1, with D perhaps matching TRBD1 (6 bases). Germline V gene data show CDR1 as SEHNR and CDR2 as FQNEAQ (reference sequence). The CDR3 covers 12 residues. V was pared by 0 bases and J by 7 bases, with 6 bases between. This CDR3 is CASSLARGEAFF. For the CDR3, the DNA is TGTGCCAGCAGCTTAGCCAGGGGTGAAGCTTTCTTT.

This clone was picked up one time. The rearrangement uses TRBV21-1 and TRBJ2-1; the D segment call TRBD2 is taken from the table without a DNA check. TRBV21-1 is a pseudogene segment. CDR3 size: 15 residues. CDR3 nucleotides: TGTGCCACCCGCTTGGGGACTGGGACCTACAATGAGCAGTTCTTC. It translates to CATRLGTGTYNEQFF.

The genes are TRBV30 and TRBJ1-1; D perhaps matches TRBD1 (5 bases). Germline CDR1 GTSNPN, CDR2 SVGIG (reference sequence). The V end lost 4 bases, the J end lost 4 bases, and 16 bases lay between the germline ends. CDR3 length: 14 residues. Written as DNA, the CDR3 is TGTGCCTGGAAGGTCGGCAGGGAGGGCACTGAAGCTTTCTTT. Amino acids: CAWKVGREGTEAFF.

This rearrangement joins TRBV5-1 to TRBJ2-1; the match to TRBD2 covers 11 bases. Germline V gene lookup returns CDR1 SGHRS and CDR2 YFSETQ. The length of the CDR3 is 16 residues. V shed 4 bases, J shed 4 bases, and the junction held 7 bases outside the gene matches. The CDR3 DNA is TGCGCCAGCAGCAGAGAGGTAGCGGGAGGGTACAATGAGCAGTTCTTC. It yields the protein CASSREVAGGYNEQFF.

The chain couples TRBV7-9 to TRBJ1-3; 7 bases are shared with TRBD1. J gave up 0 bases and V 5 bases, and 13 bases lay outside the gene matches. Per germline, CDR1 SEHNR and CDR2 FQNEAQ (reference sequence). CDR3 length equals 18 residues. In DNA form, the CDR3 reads TGTGCCAGCAGCCCCGGGGCGGGACAGCTACGCTCTGGAAACACCATATATTTT. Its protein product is CASSPGAGQLRSGNTIYF.

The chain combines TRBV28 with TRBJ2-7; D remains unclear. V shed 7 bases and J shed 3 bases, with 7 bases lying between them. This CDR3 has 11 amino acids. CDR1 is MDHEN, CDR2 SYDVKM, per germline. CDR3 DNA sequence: TGTGCCAGCAACACGGGCTACGAGCAGTACTTC. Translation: CASNTGYEQYF.

CDR3 DNA: TGTGCCAGCTCACCAGGGGACACTTATGGCTACACCTTC. Its translation: CASSPGDTYGYTF. J is TRBJ1-2 and V is TRBV18; D is possibly TRBD1 (6 bases). V was shortened by 2 bases and J by 5 bases, with 9 bases between the two germline ends. This CDR3 has 13 amino acids. CDR1 and CDR2 from the germline V gene are KGHSH and LQKENI.

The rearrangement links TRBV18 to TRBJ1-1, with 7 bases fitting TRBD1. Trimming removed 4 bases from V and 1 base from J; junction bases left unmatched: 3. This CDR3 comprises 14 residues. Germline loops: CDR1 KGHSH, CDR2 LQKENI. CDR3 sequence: CASSLQGPNTEAFF. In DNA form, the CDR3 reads TGTGCCAGCTCACTACAGGGGCCGAACACTGAAGCTTTCTTT. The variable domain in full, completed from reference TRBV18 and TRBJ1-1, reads NAGVMQNPRHLVRRRGQEARLRCSPMKGHSHVYWYRQLPEEGLKFMVYLQKENIIDESGMPKERFSAEFPKEGPSILRIQQVVRGDSAAYFCASSLQGPNTEAFFGQGTRLTVV.

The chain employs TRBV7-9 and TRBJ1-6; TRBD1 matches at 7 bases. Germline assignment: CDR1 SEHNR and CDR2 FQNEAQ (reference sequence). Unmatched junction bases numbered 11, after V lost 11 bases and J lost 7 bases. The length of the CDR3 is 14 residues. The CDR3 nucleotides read TGTGCCGCCCAAGCAGGGGGGAGCAATTCACCCCTCCACTTT. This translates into CAAQAGGSNSPLHF.

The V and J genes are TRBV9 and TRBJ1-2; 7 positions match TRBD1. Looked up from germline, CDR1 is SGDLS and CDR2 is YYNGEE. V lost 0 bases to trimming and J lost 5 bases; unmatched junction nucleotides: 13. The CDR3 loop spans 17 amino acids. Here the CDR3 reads CASSVGHGYRGLYGYTF. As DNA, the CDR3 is TGTGCCAGCAGCGTAGGACATGGTTACAGGGGTCTTTATGGCTACACCTTC.

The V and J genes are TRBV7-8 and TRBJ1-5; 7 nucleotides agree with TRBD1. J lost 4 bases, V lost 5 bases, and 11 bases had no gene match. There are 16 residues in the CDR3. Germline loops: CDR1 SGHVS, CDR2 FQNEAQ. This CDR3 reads CASSPNTGVINQPQHF. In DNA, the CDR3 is TGTGCCAGCAGCCCAAATACAGGGGTAATAAATCAGCCCCAGCATTTT.

The CDR3 reads CAISWGGGSYNSPLHF. CDR3 DNA sequence: TGTGCCATCTCCTGGGGCGGCGGCTCCTATAATTCACCCCTCCACTTT. This chain links TRBV10-3 with TRBJ1-6; a possible D gene is TRBD1 (5 bases). CDR3 length: 16 amino acids. V lost 8 bases and J 0 bases, leaving 14 bases between the germline ends. Germline V gene lookup returns CDR1 ENHRY and CDR2 SYGVKD.

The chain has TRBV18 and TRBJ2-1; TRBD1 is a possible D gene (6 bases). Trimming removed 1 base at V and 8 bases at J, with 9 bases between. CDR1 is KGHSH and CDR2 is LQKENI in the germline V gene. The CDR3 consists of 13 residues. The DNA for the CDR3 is TGTGCCAGCTCACCACTCAGGGGCGATGAGCAGTTCTTC. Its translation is CASSPLRGDEQFF.

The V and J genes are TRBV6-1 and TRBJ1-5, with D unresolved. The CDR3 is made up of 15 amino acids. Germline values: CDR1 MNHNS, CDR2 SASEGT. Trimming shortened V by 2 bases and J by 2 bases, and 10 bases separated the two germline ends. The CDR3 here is CASSERPRGNQPQHF. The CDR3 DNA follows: TGTGCCAGCAGTGAAAGGCCTCGGGGCAATCAGCCCCAGCATTTT.

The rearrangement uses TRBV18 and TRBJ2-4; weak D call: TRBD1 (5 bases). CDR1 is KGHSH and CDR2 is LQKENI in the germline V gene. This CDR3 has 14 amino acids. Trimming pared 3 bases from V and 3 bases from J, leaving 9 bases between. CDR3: CASSPWGLKNIQYF. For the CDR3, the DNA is TGTGCCAGCTCACCGTGGGGCCTCAAAAACATTCAGTACTTC.